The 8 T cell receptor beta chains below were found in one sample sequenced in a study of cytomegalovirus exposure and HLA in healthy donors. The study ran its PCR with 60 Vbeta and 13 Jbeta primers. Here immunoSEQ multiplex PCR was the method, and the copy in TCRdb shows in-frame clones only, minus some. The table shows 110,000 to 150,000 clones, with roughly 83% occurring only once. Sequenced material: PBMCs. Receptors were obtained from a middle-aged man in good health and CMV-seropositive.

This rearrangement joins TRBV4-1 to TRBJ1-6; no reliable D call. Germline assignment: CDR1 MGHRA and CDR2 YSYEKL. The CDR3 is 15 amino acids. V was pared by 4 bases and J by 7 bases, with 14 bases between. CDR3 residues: CASSLRALGNSPLHF. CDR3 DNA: TGCGCCAGCAGCCTCCGAGCGTTAGGAAATTCACCCCTCCACTTT.

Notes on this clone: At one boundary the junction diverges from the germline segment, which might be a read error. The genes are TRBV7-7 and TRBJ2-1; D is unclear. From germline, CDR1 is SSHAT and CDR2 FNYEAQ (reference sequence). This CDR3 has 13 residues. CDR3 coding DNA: TGTGCTAGCAGCTTAGGGCCGCTTGATGAGCAGTTCTTC. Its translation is CASSLGPLDEQFF.

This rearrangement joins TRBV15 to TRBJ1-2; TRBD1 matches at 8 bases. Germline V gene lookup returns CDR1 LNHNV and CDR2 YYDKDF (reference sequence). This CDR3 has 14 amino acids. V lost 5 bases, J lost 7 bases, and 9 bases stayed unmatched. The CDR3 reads CATSPRTGLCGYTF. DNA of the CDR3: TGTGCCACCAGCCCCCGGACAGGGTTATGTGGCTACACCTTC.

CDR3 amino acids: CASSPGELAGRHPDTQYF. The DNA for the CDR3 is TGTGCCAGTAGTCCGGGGGAACTAGCGGGAAGGCACCCAGATACGCAGTATTTT. The chain joins TRBV19 to TRBJ2-3; 10 positions agree with TRBD2. The CDR3 totals 18 residues. V was clipped by 5 bases and J by 4 bases; unmatched bases: 15. Germline V lookup: CDR1 LNHDA, CDR2 SQIVND (reference sequence).

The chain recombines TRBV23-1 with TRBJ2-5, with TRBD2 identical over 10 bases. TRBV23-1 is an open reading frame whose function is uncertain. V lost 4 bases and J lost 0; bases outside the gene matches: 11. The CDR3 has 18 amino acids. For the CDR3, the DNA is TGCGCCAGCAGTCGTATCGAGGCTAGCGGGGGCCACCAAGAGACCCAGTACTTC. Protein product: CASSRIEASGGHQETQYF.

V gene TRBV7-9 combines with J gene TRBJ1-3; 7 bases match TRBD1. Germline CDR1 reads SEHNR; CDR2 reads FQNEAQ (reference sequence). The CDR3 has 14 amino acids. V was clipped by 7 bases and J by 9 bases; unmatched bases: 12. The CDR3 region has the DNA TGTGCCAGCAACCAGGGGGGCGAAGTAGCCACCATATATTTT. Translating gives CASNQGGEVATIYF.

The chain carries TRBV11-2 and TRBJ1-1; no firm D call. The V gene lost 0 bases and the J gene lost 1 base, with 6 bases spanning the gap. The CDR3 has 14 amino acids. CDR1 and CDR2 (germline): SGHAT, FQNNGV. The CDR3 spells CASSLDRWNTEAFF. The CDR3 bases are TGTGCCAGCAGCTTAGATCGGTGGAACACTGAAGCTTTCTTT.

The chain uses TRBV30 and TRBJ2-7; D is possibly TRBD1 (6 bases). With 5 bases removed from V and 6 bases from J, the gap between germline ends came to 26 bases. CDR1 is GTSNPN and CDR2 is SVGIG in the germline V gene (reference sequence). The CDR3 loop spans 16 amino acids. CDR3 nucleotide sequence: TGTGCCTGGGAAAAAGGGTTTGCAGGGGTAAAGGCCGAGCAGTACTTC. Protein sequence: CAWEKGFAGVKAEQYF.